Below are 31 T cell receptor beta chains sequenced from a single sample in a study of neurological immune-mediated disorders. TCRdb re-called the 5' RACE reads with MiXCR, one entry per CDR3 protein. There are 11,000 to 15,000 distinct CDR3 sequences in the sample; about 9.4% occur only once, and around a quarter lies in the top ten. Sequencing was carried out using PBMCs. The receptors come from a woman in her forties in good health.

This clonotype came up many times. This chain links TRBV7-2 with TRBJ2-3; D is possibly TRBD2 (5 bases). This CDR3 spans 16 amino acids. Germline V CDR1 and CDR2: SGHTA, FQGNSA. V was shortened by 2 bases and J by 1 base, with 13 bases between the two germline ends. CDR3 region: CASSLNSGKGTDTQYF. The CDR3 coding sequence is TGTGCCAGCAGCTTAAACTCGGGGAAAGGCACAGATACGCAGTATTTT.

This clonotype is deemed medium-sized. The CDR3 DNA reads TGCAGCGTCAAGCCAGGGACGTATAATGGCTACACCTTC. It yields the protein CSVKPGTYNGYTF. The chain uses TRBV29-1 and TRBJ1-2, with a possible D match to TRBD1 (5 bases). Deletions cut 6 bases from V and 6 bases from J, with 17 bases between. Per the germline V gene, CDR1 is SQVTM and CDR2 is ANQGSEA. This CDR3 contains 13 residues.

In its sample, this clonotype was seen many times. This sequence joins TRBV5-6 and TRBJ2-7; TRBD1 matches at 12 bases. V lost 2 bases and J lost 5; bases outside the gene matches: 5. Germline CDR1 reads SGHDT; CDR2 reads YYEEEE. The CDR3 has 15 residues. The CDR3 spells CASSFPGTGGNEQYF. CDR3 nucleotide sequence: TGTGCCAGCAGCTTCCCCGGGACAGGGGGCAACGAGCAGTACTTC.

At least ten counts were recorded for this clonotype. The chain joins TRBV7-8 to TRBJ2-1; a possible D gene is TRBD1 (5 bases). V lost 0 bases, J lost 6 bases, and 9 bases lay in between. The CDR3 loop spans 14 amino acids. The germline CDR1 and CDR2 sequences are SGHVS and FQNEAQ. CDR3 nucleotides: TGTGCCAGCAGCTTAGCAGGCCAGGGCAATGAGCAGTTCTTC. Its translation: CASSLAGQGNEQFF.

In its sample, this clonotype was seen many times. The rearrangement links TRBV12-3 or TRBV12-4 to TRBJ1-2; D ambiguous. This CDR3 is 14 amino acids long. V lost 3 bases and J lost 2, with 10 bases in between. The DNA for the CDR3 is TGTGCCAGCAGTTTTTATACGGTGAACTATGGCTACACCTTC. It is translated as CASSFYTVNYGYTF.

In its sample, this clonotype was seen many times. The chain is built from TRBV7-8 and TRBJ2-7; 7 bases are a match to TRBD1. The CDR3 has 15 amino acids. With 5 bases clipped from V and 0 bases from J, the junction kept 7 bases outside the gene matches. Germline V gene lookup returns CDR1 SGHVS and CDR2 FQNEAQ. The CDR3 loop is CASSASTGNSYEQYF. In nucleotides, the CDR3 is TGTGCCAGCAGCGCCTCGACAGGGAACTCCTACGAGCAGTACTTC. Together with reference TRBV7-8 and TRBJ2-7, the CDR3 gives the full variable domain: GAGVSQSPRYKVAKRGQDVALRCDPISGHVSLFWYQQALGQGPEFLTYFQNEAQLDKSGLPSDRFFAERPEGSVSTLKIQRTQQEDSAVYLCASSASTGNSYEQYFGPGTRLTVT.

This clonotype was seen ten or more times. V and J are TRBV5-1 and TRBJ1-1; D call uncertain. The CDR3 spans 14 residues. Germline lookup yields CDR1 SGHRS and CDR2 YFSETQ. Trimming stripped 4 bases from V and 2 bases from J, with 12 bases between. DNA of the CDR3: TGCGCCAGCAGCATCCCCGGCCGTAACACTGAAGCTTTCTTT. Translation gives CASSIPGRNTEAFF.

This clonotype is deemed medium-sized (0.01 to 0.1%). The J gene is TRBJ2-1, the V gene TRBV27; 10 bases match TRBD2. The CDR3 is 16 amino acids. The germline CDR1 and CDR2 sequences are MNHEY and SMNVEV (reference sequence). V shed 5 bases and J 2 bases; nucleotides not matched to a gene: 6. The CDR3 protein is CASSPVAGGPYNEQFF. For the CDR3, the DNA is TGTGCCAGCAGTCCGGTAGCGGGAGGTCCCTACAATGAGCAGTTCTTC.

This clonotype has a count of ten or more. This chain connects TRBV6-5 to TRBJ2-1, with 8 positions matching TRBD1. The V and J ends lost 6 bases and 7 bases, in that order; junction bases with no gene match: 11. CDR1 is MNHEY and CDR2 is SVGAGI in the germline V gene. The CDR3 loop spans 15 amino acids. CDR3 DNA: TGTGCCAGCAGCGATCTCCGACAGGGGAGGAATGAGCAGTTCTTC. The encoded protein is CASSDLRQGRNEQFF.

The sample holds many counts of this clonotype. This chain uses TRBV5-1 with TRBJ1-2, with 10 bases aligning to TRBD1. Looked up from germline, CDR1 is SGHRS and CDR2 is YFSETQ. V shed 3 bases and J 6 bases; nucleotides not matched to a gene: 2. The CDR3 has 13 amino acids. CDR3 in amino acids: CASSYGTGDGYTF. The DNA for the CDR3 is TGCGCCAGCAGCTACGGGACAGGGGATGGCTACACCTTC.

This clonotype appeared many times. The gene calls are TRBV5-1 and TRBJ2-7; TRBD2 is a possible D gene (5 bases). Trimming took off 7 bases at V and 2 bases at J, with 16 bases between the two ends. Germline values: CDR1 SGHRS, CDR2 YFSETQ. The CDR3 covers 14 residues. This CDR3 is CASGRTATAYEQYF. CDR3 coding DNA: TGCGCCAGCGGAAGGACTGCTACCGCCTACGAGCAGTACTTC.

Many counts were recorded for this clonotype. This sequence joins TRBV20-1 and TRBJ1-1; D unclear. The CDR3 is 12 residues long. Trimming pared 2 bases from V and 0 bases from J, leaving 4 bases between. From germline, CDR1 is DFQATT and CDR2 SNEGSKA (reference sequence). The CDR3 here is CSARTMNTEAFF. The CDR3 coding sequence is TGCAGTGCTAGAACAATGAACACTGAAGCTTTCTTT.

At least ten counts were recorded for this clonotype. V gene TRBV5-5 combines with J gene TRBJ1-1, with D possibly TRBD1 on 5 matching bases. The germline CDR1 and CDR2 sequences are SGHKS and YYEKEE (reference sequence). The CDR3 totals 14 residues. Trimming took off 0 bases at V and 5 bases at J, with 11 bases between the two ends. The CDR3 sequence is CASSLAWGGTEAFF. The CDR3 DNA reads TGTGCCAGCAGCTTGGCCTGGGGCGGGACTGAAGCTTTCTTT.

Ten or more counts support this clonotype. This chain uses TRBV27 with TRBJ2-2; a weak D match, TRBD2 (6 bases). Germline loops: CDR1 MNHEY, CDR2 SMNVEV (reference sequence). The CDR3 runs to 15 residues. Between the trimmed V and J ends, which lost 4 bases and 2 bases, there was a span of 11 bases. In DNA, the CDR3 is TGTGCCAGCAGTTCGGGACTGATAAACACCGGGGAGCTGTTTTTT. Protein product: CASSSGLINTGELFF.

By sample fraction, this clonotype is medium-sized (0.01 to 0.1%). The V call is TRBV7-3, the J call TRBJ2-7; no definite D call. The V end lost 3 bases, the J end lost 0 bases, and 6 bases lay between the germline ends. This CDR3 contains 13 residues. Per the germline V gene, CDR1 is SGHTA and CDR2 is FQGTGA. The CDR3 DNA reads TGTGCCAGCAGCTTCAGTGGCTCCTACGAGCAGTACTTC. Its translation is CASSFSGSYEQYF.

The table lists this clonotype with many counts. The rearrangement links TRBV9 to TRBJ2-2; perhaps TRBD2 as D (7 bases). The V end was cut by 0 bases, the J end by 2 bases, with 17 bases between. The germline V gene encodes CDR1 SGDLS and CDR2 YYNGEE. The CDR3 loop spans 18 amino acids. The CDR3 region is CASSVDPTGGRNTGELFF. The CDR3 region has the DNA TGTGCCAGCAGCGTAGACCCCACGGGGGGCCGTAACACCGGGGAGCTGTTTTTT.

This clonotype was recorded many times. The rearrangement links TRBV4-1 to TRBJ2-3, with 9 positions matching TRBD1. Trimming at V came to 2 bases and at J to 8 bases, leaving 5 bases not matched to a gene. Per the germline V gene, CDR1 is MGHRA and CDR2 is YSYEKL. This CDR3 is 14 amino acids long. CDR3 nucleotides: TGCGCCAGCAGCCAAAGACAGGGGGAAAGTACGCAGTATTTT. It encodes CASSQRQGESTQYF.

This clonotype was seen repeatedly, ten times or more. The V gene is TRBV5-6, the J gene TRBJ2-5, with 8 bases identical to TRBD1. The CDR3 has 16 amino acids. V gave up 0 bases and J gave up 10 bases; unmatched junction bases: 14. The germline gives CDR1 SGHDT, CDR2 YYEEEE. CDR3 residues: CASSLAGTGPFGVQYF. CDR3 nucleotide sequence: TGTGCCAGCAGCTTGGCAGGGACAGGCCCTTTCGGGGTCCAGTACTTC.

This clonotype has a count of ten or more. V and J are TRBV5-1 and TRBJ2-5; 10 bases match TRBD2. From germline, CDR1 is SGHRS and CDR2 YFSETQ. The CDR3 consists of 15 residues. Unmatched junction bases numbered 5, after V lost 0 bases and J lost 6 bases. CDR3 bases: TGCGCCAGCAGCTTGGAGGCTAGCGGGAGACAGACCCAGTACTTC. Its translation is CASSLEASGRQTQYF.

In its sample, this clonotype was seen many times. This rearrangement joins TRBV20-1 to TRBJ2-7, with D perhaps matching TRBD2 (6 bases). The V end was cut by 6 bases, the J end by 3 bases, with 15 bases between. Per the germline V gene, CDR1 is DFQATT and CDR2 is SNEGSKA (reference sequence). The CDR3 is 13 residues long. CDR3 DNA: TGCAGTGCACAGCCGCGGGACCGCTACGAGCAGTACTTC. Its translation is CSAQPRDRYEQYF.

This clonotype was seen repeatedly, ten times or more. This chain links TRBV30 with TRBJ2-7, with 8 bases identical to TRBD2. The CDR3 is 15 residues long. V dropped 3 bases and J dropped 5; count of bases not matched to a gene: 12. The germline gives CDR1 GTSNPN, CDR2 SVGIG (reference sequence). CDR3: CAWRGKRLASHEQYF. The DNA for the CDR3 is TGTGCCTGGAGGGGAAAGAGACTAGCGTCCCACGAGCAGTACTTC.

This clonotype was seen a single time. The chain has TRBV14 and TRBJ1-6; D remains unclear. Trimming left V 1 base short and J 6 bases short, with 7 bases between. This CDR3 spans 14 amino acids. Germline V gene data show CDR1 as SGHDN and CDR2 as FVKESK. CDR3 DNA: TGTGCCAGCAGCCAAGGTCAGCTTAATTCACCCCTCCACTTT. This sequence encodes CASSQGQLNSPLHF. Looking up the rest from reference TRBV14 and TRBJ1-6 gives the full variable domain: EAGVTQFPSHSVIEKGQTVTLRCDPISGHDNLYWYRRVMGKEIKFLLHFVKESKQDESGMPNNRFLAERTGGTYSTLKVQPAELEDSGVYFCASSQGQLNSPLHFGNGTRLTVT.

This clonotype was recorded at least ten times. The chain combines TRBV7-2 with TRBJ1-1; possibly TRBD1 for D (6 bases). Trimming stripped 5 bases from V and 0 bases from J, with 19 bases between. CDR3 length: 17 residues. Germline loops: CDR1 SGHTA, CDR2 FQGNSA. The CDR3 region is CASSPPGHRLMNTEAFF. The CDR3 DNA is TGTGCCAGCAGCCCACCGGGACACCGTTTGATGAACACTGAAGCTTTCTTT.

There are many counts of this clonotype. The chain carries TRBV5-5 and TRBJ2-7, with 7 nucleotides matching TRBD1. The CDR3 covers 15 residues. CDR1 is SGHKS and CDR2 is YYEKEE in the germline V gene (reference sequence). The ends lost 0 bases at V and 2 bases at J; junction bases unmatched: 5. The CDR3 coding sequence is TGTGCCAGCAGCTTGGGAGGGACAGCCCCCTACGAGCAGTACTTC. It specifies CASSLGGTAPYEQYF.

This clonotype was counted at least ten times. The chain carries TRBV28 and TRBJ2-1, with TRBD1 matching 9 bases. Germline CDR1 and CDR2: MDHEN and SYDVKM. CDR3 size: 16 residues. V dropped 5 bases and J dropped 4; count of bases not matched to a gene: 9. The DNA for the CDR3 is TGTGCCAGCAGTCTCACTGGACAGGGGTATTACAATGAGCAGTTCTTC. Translated: CASSLTGQGYYNEQFF.

This clonotype was detected ten times or more. The conserved closing phenylalanine or tryptophan is absent in this CDR3, likely reflecting a read error. This rearrangement joins TRBV20-1 to TRBJ2-3; 12 nucleotides match TRBD2. After removal of 6 bases from V and 1 base from J, the junction contained 14 bases not matched to a gene. The V gene's germline CDR1 is DFQATT and CDR2 SNEGSKA (reference sequence). The CDR3 totals 18 residues. The CDR3 reads CSAQSVLAGGTGTDTQYL. CDR3 nucleotide sequence: TGCAGTGCGCAGTCGGTACTAGCGGGAGGAACGGGCACAGATACGCAGTATCTT.

This clonotype showed up many times. The chain is built from TRBV10-3 and TRBJ2-5, with 7 positions matching TRBD1. This CDR3 contains 15 residues. Unmatched junction bases numbered 7, after V lost 2 bases and J lost 4 bases. Germline V CDR1 and CDR2: ENHRY, SYGVKD. CDR3 protein: CAISEEGADVETQYF. In nucleotides, the CDR3 is TGTGCCATCAGTGAGGAGGGGGCGGATGTAGAGACCCAGTACTTC.

This clonotype was seen ten or more times. The chain is built from TRBV5-1 and TRBJ2-1; 7 nucleotides align to TRBD2. This CDR3 is 16 amino acids long. Germline loops: CDR1 SGHRS, CDR2 YFSETQ. After removal of 5 bases from V and 7 bases from J, the junction contained 15 bases not matched to a gene. Here the CDR3 reads CASSPGLVSRWNEQFF. The CDR3 DNA reads TGCGCCAGCAGTCCAGGACTAGTTAGTCGGTGGAATGAGCAGTTCTTC.

By sample fraction, this clonotype is medium-sized. The gene calls are TRBV3-1 and TRBJ2-7; D is tentatively TRBD1 or TRBD2 (7 bases each). Germline loops: CDR1 LGHDT, CDR2 YNNKEL (reference sequence). The CDR3 is made up of 14 amino acids. Trimming removed 4 bases from V and 7 bases from J, with 17 bases in between. For the CDR3, the DNA is TGTGCCAGCAGCCCCAGCGGGACAGCGGGGGAGCAGTACTTC. As protein: CASSPSGTAGEQYF.

This clonotype was found many times. The rearrangement uses TRBV20-1 and TRBJ2-1; TRBD2 aligns across 8 bases. The CDR3 spans 15 residues. Germline CDR1 reads DFQATT; CDR2 reads SNEGSKA (reference sequence). Germline trimming cut 1 base from V and 0 bases from J; bases unmatched to any gene: 2. CDR3 region: CSARGTSGSYNEQFF. The CDR3 nucleotides read TGCAGTGCTAGAGGAACTAGCGGCTCCTACAATGAGCAGTTCTTC.

This clonotype occurred many times. The chain is built from TRBV7-9 and TRBJ1-2; D gene unclear. The CDR3 is made up of 13 amino acids. Germline V gene sequence: CDR1 SEHNR, CDR2 FQNEAQ (reference sequence). V lost 5 bases and J lost 4, with 11 bases in between. The DNA for the CDR3 is TGTGCCAGCAGCAAGGAGGGTGGCTATGGCTACACCTTC. Its translation is CASSKEGGYGYTF.